This T cell receptor (beta chain) was sequenced in a study of beta chain features in type 1 diabetes. Per the germline V gene, CDR1 is MRHNA and CDR2 is SNTAGT. V was clipped by 0 bases and J by 3 bases, with 12 bases between them. This CDR3 comprises 15 residues. Study-level findings and limits: VDJ junctions in type 1 diabetes patients carried more deletions and fewer insertions.

This clone appeared a few times. The antigen is not known. The isolated RNA, all of it, was reverse transcribed, so expressed TCRB transcripts were what got sequenced. Deep immunoSEQ sequencing covered naive, central memory and regulatory T cell samples. The protocol was immunoSEQ multiplex PCR, while the TCRdb copy is restricted to in-frame clones and leaves out a portion. The profile covers about 330,000 clones, with about 10% appearing a single time and 0.015% taken by the ten largest. Sequencing used naive CD4+ T cells from blood. The origin of this receptor is a woman in her twenties or thirties in good health. The V and J genes are TRBV6-4 and TRBJ2-7, with D perhaps TRBD1 (6 bases). The CDR3 here is CASSDSHRVRYEQYF. The CDR3 DNA follows: TGTGCCAGCAGTGACTCCCACAGGGTTCGCTACGAGCAGTACTTC.